These 9 T cell receptor beta chains share one sample of origin, sequenced in a study of cytomegalovirus exposure and HLA in healthy donors. Method: immunoSEQ multiplex PCR; TCRdb's copy keeps in-frame clones and lacks some. This sample has 190,000 or so clones, with 80% to 85% found just once. Sequences were obtained from PBMCs. Receptor source: a woman under 30 in good health and CMV-seropositive.

The V call is TRBV9, the J call TRBJ1-1, with 7 positions matching TRBD1. V lost 0 bases, J lost 1 base, and 3 bases stayed unmatched. CDR3 size: 15 residues. The V gene's germline CDR1 is SGDLS and CDR2 YYNGEE. CDR3 bases: TGTGCCAGCAGCGTAGTGGACAGGCAGAACACTGAAGCTTTCTTT. Translation: CASSVVDRQNTEAFF.

This chain joins TRBV4-3 and TRBJ1-1; TRBD1 matches 9 bases. The CDR3 extends over 21 amino acids. CDR1 is LGHNA, CDR2 YSLEER, per germline. V was clipped by 4 bases and J by 0 bases; unmatched bases: 21. DNA of the CDR3: TGCGCCAGCAGCCTAGCCACCCTAATAAACAGGGGGCGGGCAATGAACACTGAAGCTTTCTTT. Its protein product is CASSLATLINRGRAMNTEAFF.

V usage is TRBV7-7 and J usage is TRBJ2-5; 12 nucleotides agree with TRBD2. The CDR3 covers 16 residues. Germline assignment: CDR1 SSHAT and CDR2 FNYEAQ (reference sequence). Trimming cost V 6 bases and J 7 bases; bases outside gene matches: 12. CDR3 protein: CASSSLSTSGGGTQYF. The CDR3 DNA sequence: TGTGCCAGCAGTTCCTTGTCGACTAGCGGGGGAGGGACCCAGTACTTC.

The gene calls are TRBV2 and TRBJ1-1, with D perhaps TRBD1 (5 bases). Germline V gene data show CDR1 as SNHLY and CDR2 as FYNNEI. The length of the CDR3 is 14 residues. V lost 3 bases and J lost 1, with 9 bases in between. CDR3 residues: CASSDRVTNTEAFF. CDR3 coding DNA: TGTGCCAGCAGTGACAGGGTAACGAACACTGAAGCTTTCTTT.

This clone was seen a few times. This chain uses TRBV7-9 with TRBJ2-7, with D tentatively TRBD2 (6 bases). The germline V gene encodes CDR1 SEHNR and CDR2 FQNEAQ (reference sequence). The CDR3 is 16 amino acids. Trimming took off 5 bases at V and 0 bases at J, with 17 bases between the two ends. Here the CDR3 DNA reads TGTGCCAGCAGCCCGCCCCTCGGGGAGGACTCCTACGAGCAGTACTTC. This codes for CASSPPLGEDSYEQYF.

The V gene is TRBV6-1, the J gene TRBJ1-2, with 8 bases lining up with TRBD1. The CDR3 loop spans 13 amino acids. Germline V gives CDR1 MNHNS, CDR2 SASEGT. V shed 6 bases, J shed 8 bases, and the junction held 8 bases outside the gene matches. The CDR3 protein is CASRSDRARGYTF. In DNA form, the CDR3 reads TGTGCCAGCAGGTCGGACAGGGCGAGGGGCTACACCTTC.

The gene calls are TRBV27 and TRBJ1-5; D is ambiguous. Per germline, CDR1 MNHEY and CDR2 SMNVEV (reference sequence). Trimming shortened V by 8 bases and J by 4 bases, and 15 bases separated the two germline ends. CDR3 length: 14 residues. This CDR3 reads CASSPGAGNQPQHF. DNA for the CDR3: TGTGCCAGCTCTCCAGGCGCCGGAAATCAGCCCCAGCATTTT.

The chain uses TRBV4-1 and TRBJ2-3, with 10 bases that match TRBD1. Germline V lookup: CDR1 MGHRA, CDR2 YSYEKL. Germline trimming cut 4 bases from V and 1 base from J; bases unmatched to any gene: 5. This CDR3 spans 16 amino acids. Written as DNA, the CDR3 is TGCGCCAGCAGCCTATCCGGGACAGGGGGCACAGATACGCAGTATTTT. Amino acid sequence: CASSLSGTGGTDTQYF.

This chain uses TRBV6-6 with TRBJ1-5; 7 positions match TRBD1. V shed 6 bases, J shed 9 bases, and the junction held 11 bases outside the gene matches. Germline V lookup: CDR1 MNHNY, CDR2 SVGAGI (reference sequence). CDR3 length: 14 amino acids. In nucleotides, the CDR3 is TGTGCCAGCAGCCCGGACAGGTGGCTAGGGCCCCAGCATTTT. Its protein product is CASSPDRWLGPQHF.